This T cell receptor (beta chain) stems from a study of blood T cell repertoires in COVID-19. J was trimmed by 7 bases and V by 5 bases; bases with no gene match: 8. In germline, CDR1 is KGHSH, CDR2 LQKENI. The CDR3 is made up of 14 amino acids. The assay was immunoSEQ multiplex PCR, and TCRdb's table has in-frame clones only and misses some. Among 450,000 or so clones listed, about 90% were seen once. Sequencing input: peripheral blood. The genes are TRBV18 and TRBJ2-1; 7 bases agree with TRBD1. This sequence originates from a man in his late teens or twenties with COVID-19, enrolled during active disease. The CDR3 DNA sequence: TGTGCCAGCTCATCGAACAGGGGTCCAAATGAGCAGTTCTTC. Translation: CASSSNRGPNEQFF.